Shown below are 16 T cell receptor beta chains from a single sample sequenced in a study of blood T cells in healthy people across ages. Together with a sample-barcoded 5' primer, a J-beta primer mix was included in a second PCR lasting roughly 6 to 12 cycles. TCRdb reanalysed the 5' RACE reads using MiXCR and keeps one entry per CDR3 protein. Found here are over 600,000 distinct CDR3 sequences, 35% to 50% of them singletons; the top ten hold 30%. Sequencing was done on a sample of blood. These TCRs come from a man aged 80 or over in good health.

The chain joins TRBV20-1 to TRBJ2-1; the match to TRBD1 covers 8 bases. Germline CDR1 and CDR2: DFQATT and SNEGSKA (reference sequence). This CDR3 has 13 amino acids. The junction had 6 bases not matched to a gene; V was cut back by 5 bases and J by 6 bases. Here the CDR3 reads CSAGGQGTNEQFF. Here the CDR3 DNA reads TGCAGTGCTGGTGGACAGGGAACCAATGAGCAGTTCTTC.

The chain combines TRBV3-1 with TRBJ2-5; D uncertain. This CDR3 contains 13 residues. Germline lookup yields CDR1 LGHDT and CDR2 YNNKEL (reference sequence). The V end was cut by 4 bases, the J end by 5 bases, with 11 bases between. This chain's CDR3 is CASSRPPEETQYF. The CDR3 bases are TGTGCCAGCAGCCGACCGCCCGAGGAGACCCAGTACTTC.

This clonotype was found a few times. The V call is TRBV27, the J call TRBJ2-7; TRBD1 might be the D (6 bases). The end of the DNA aligns better with TRBJ2-5, so the J call may be wrong. This CDR3 has 15 amino acids. CDR1 is MNHEY and CDR2 is SMNVEV in the germline V gene (reference sequence). The CDR3 loop reads CASSLRRGLGGTQYF. The CDR3 region has the DNA TGTGCCAGCAGTTTACGCAGGGGCCTAGGGGGGACCCAGTACTTC.

This clonotype was detected many times. The chain has TRBV4-2 and TRBJ2-7; D is undetermined. Germline values: CDR1 LGHNA, CDR2 YNFKEQ. The ends were cut back, 4 bases at V and 3 bases at J, with 22 bases in the middle. There are 17 residues in the CDR3. CDR3 nucleotides: TGTGCCAGCAGCCCCTCCGCCGGGCAGGAAGTAAGCTACGAGCAGTACTTC. This gives the protein CASSPSAGQEVSYEQYF.

V is TRBV11-2 and J is TRBJ2-7; D not resolved. V gave up 0 bases and J gave up 6 bases, with 12 bases separating them. This CDR3 region has 14 residues. From germline, CDR1 is SGHAT and CDR2 FQNNGV. The CDR3 spells CASSLDPAGSEQYF. The CDR3, as DNA: TGTGCCAGCAGCTTAGATCCCGCTGGAAGCGAGCAGTACTTC.

In this sample, this clonotype turned up a few times. The chain has TRBV29-1 and TRBJ2-3, with D possibly TRBD1 on 6 matching bases. Trimming took 4 bases from V and 2 from J, leaving 13 bases between them. Germline CDR1 SQVTM, CDR2 ANQGSEA. The CDR3 consists of 14 residues. This CDR3 reads CSVVGQILTDTQYF. DNA for the CDR3: TGCAGCGTTGTAGGACAGATCCTCACAGATACGCAGTATTTT.

CDR3 region: CASSEAGARDTQYF. As DNA, the CDR3 is TGCGCCAGCAGTGAGGCGGGAGCGCGGGATACGCAGTATTTT. The chain uses TRBV10-2 and TRBJ2-3; 7 bases are a match to TRBD2. The CDR3 has 14 amino acids. Germline V gene data show CDR1 as WSHSY and CDR2 as SAAADI. The V segment lost 2 bases and the J segment 6 bases; nucleotides outside the gene matches: 5.

This clonotype was detected once. The V gene is TRBV29-1, the J gene TRBJ2-5, with 13 bases aligning to TRBD2. Germline V gene data show CDR1 as SQVTM and CDR2 as ANQGSEA. V dropped 2 bases and J dropped 11; count of bases not matched to a gene: 14. CDR3 length: 16 amino acids. The CDR3 here is CSVEKTSGGLDNEQYF. For the CDR3, the DNA is TGCAGCGTTGAAAAGACTAGCGGGGGGCTCGACAATGAGCAGTACTTC.

The V and J genes are TRBV6-2 or TRBV6-3 and TRBJ2-3, with 12 bases aligning to TRBD2. The germline V gene encodes CDR1 MNHEY and CDR2 SVGEGT. The CDR3 has 16 residues. The V gene end was trimmed by 3 bases and the J gene end by 3 bases; junction bases not matched to a gene: 4. In nucleotides, the CDR3 is TGTGCCAGCAGTTATGCCCTAGCGGGGGGGACAGATACGCAGTATTTT. Residues: CASSYALAGGTDTQYF.

The gene calls are TRBV27 and TRBJ2-7; 8 nucleotides match TRBD1. V shed 10 bases, J shed 5 bases, and the junction held 13 bases outside the gene matches. Germline CDR1 reads MNHEY; CDR2 reads SMNVEV (reference sequence). This CDR3 is built from 14 residues. CDR3 region: CATKFQGARNEQYF. The CDR3 nucleotides are TGTGCCACCAAATTCCAGGGGGCAAGGAACGAGCAGTACTTC.

V gene TRBV4-2 combines with J gene TRBJ2-7; possibly TRBD2 for D (6 bases). Trimming removed 0 bases at V and 1 base at J, with 19 bases between. This CDR3 is built from 18 residues. Per germline, CDR1 LGHNA and CDR2 YNFKEQ. The CDR3 here is CASSQEGGTGGMSYEQYF. For the CDR3, the DNA is TGTGCCAGCAGCCAAGAAGGTGGGACCGGAGGGATGTCCTACGAGCAGTACTTC.

The chain joins TRBV12-3 or TRBV12-4 to TRBJ2-3, with 10 bases identical to TRBD1. The ends lost 3 bases at V and 6 bases at J; junction bases unmatched: 6. The CDR3 runs 15 residues. The CDR3 spells CASSFRTGGRDTQYF. Written as DNA, the CDR3 is TGTGCCAGCAGTTTTAGGACAGGGGGAAGGGATACGCAGTATTTT.

The genes are TRBV7-2 and TRBJ2-1; 9 bases match TRBD2. Germline lookup yields CDR1 SGHTA and CDR2 FQGNSA. The CDR3 consists of 14 residues. Trimming at V came to 6 bases and at J to 5 bases, leaving 5 bases not matched to a gene. The CDR3 loop is CASRPSSGDNEQFF. The CDR3 DNA follows: TGTGCCAGCAGACCATCTAGCGGGGACAATGAGCAGTTCTTC.

V usage is TRBV24-1 and J usage is TRBJ2-3, with a weak D call TRBD2 (5 bases). Germline CDR1 is KGHDR and CDR2 is SFDVKD. The CDR3 sequence is 15 residues long. V was shortened by 3 bases and J by 7 bases, with 16 bases between the two germline ends. The CDR3 reads CATSDVGSAGNTQYF. CDR3 bases: TGTGCCACCAGTGATGTGGGGTCCGCCGGGAATACGCAGTATTTT.

This chain connects TRBV4-3 to TRBJ2-5; 7 nucleotides align to TRBD1. V lost 4 bases, J lost 11 bases, and 25 bases stayed unmatched. CDR3 length equals 18 residues. Germline V gene lookup returns CDR1 LGHNA and CDR2 YSLEER. The CDR3 is CASSLRDRDRKGHYGQYF. DNA of the CDR3: TGCGCCAGCAGCCTCCGGGACAGAGACCGAAAGGGCCACTACGGGCAGTACTTC.

This clonotype was observed many times. The J gene is TRBJ2-7, the V gene TRBV14; 13 bases are a match to TRBD2. Germline V gene data show CDR1 as SGHDN and CDR2 as FVKESK. This CDR3 contains 17 residues. With V trimmed by 3 bases and J by 0 bases, 5 bases remained unmatched. The CDR3: CASSHGTSGTLSYEQYF. Written as DNA, the CDR3 is TGTGCCAGCAGCCATGGGACTAGCGGGACCCTCTCCTACGAGCAGTACTTC.